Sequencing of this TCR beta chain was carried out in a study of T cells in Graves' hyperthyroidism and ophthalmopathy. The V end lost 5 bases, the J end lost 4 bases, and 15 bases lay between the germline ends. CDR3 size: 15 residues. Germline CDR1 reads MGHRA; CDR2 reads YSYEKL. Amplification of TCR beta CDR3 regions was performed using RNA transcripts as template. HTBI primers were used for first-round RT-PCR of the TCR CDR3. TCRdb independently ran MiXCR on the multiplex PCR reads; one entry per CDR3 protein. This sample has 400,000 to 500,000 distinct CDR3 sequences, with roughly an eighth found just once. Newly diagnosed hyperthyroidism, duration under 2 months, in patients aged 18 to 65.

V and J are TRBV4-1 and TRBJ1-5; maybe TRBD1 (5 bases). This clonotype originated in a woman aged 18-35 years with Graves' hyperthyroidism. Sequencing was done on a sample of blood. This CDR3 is CASSSGAGRNQPQHF. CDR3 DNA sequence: TGCGCCAGCAGCTCCGGGGCAGGGCGGAATCAGCCCCAGCATTTT.